The entry that follows covers one T cell receptor beta chain sequence. The same CDR3 also results from other DNA sequences found in this sample. This sample is part of a study of blood T cell repertoires in COVID-19. Repertoires were generated with immunoSEQ multiplex PCR, while TCRdb's copy carries only in-frame clones and drops some. The sample carries roughly 200,000 clones, around 90% recorded once. Germline assignment: CDR1 ENHRY and CDR2 SYGVKD. V lost 10 bases and J lost 5; bases outside the gene matches: 7. This CDR3 is 13 amino acids long. The specimen sequenced was peripheral blood. The receptor's source is a man between 50 and 59 years old with acute or convalescent COVID-19. The V and J genes are TRBV10-3 and TRBJ1-5, with 8 nucleotides matching TRBD1. CDR3 residues: CATSDRVDQPQHF. Here the CDR3 DNA reads TGTGCCACCTCGGACAGGGTGGATCAGCCCCAGCATTTT.